Below are 11 T cell receptor beta chains sequenced from a single sample in a study of T-cell reconstitution after alpha-beta-depleted transplantation in children. Unique molecular identifiers tagged the TCRbeta library. TCRdb reprocessed the PCR reads via MiXCR and lists one record per CDR3 protein. The profile covers roughly 300,000 distinct CDR3 sequences, with around a tenth appearing a single time and roughly 2.5% taken by the ten largest. The input for sequencing was PBMCs from the stem cell graft donor, taken from the stem cell graft. The source of these receptors is a human donor who donated a stem cell graft to a child with acute lymphoblastic leukemia.

The table lists this clonotype with a few counts. This chain joins TRBV6-2 or TRBV6-3 and TRBJ1-5; the match to TRBD1 covers 8 bases. The V segment lost 6 bases and the J segment 3 bases; nucleotides outside the gene matches: 1. Germline V gene data show CDR1 as MNHEY and CDR2 as SVGEGT. This CDR3 has 13 residues. The CDR3: CASRGQANQPQHF. CDR3 in DNA: TGTGCCAGCAGGGGACAGGCCAATCAGCCCCAGCATTTT.

The sample holds a few counts of this clonotype. The rearrangement uses TRBV5-1 and TRBJ2-3; 7 bases are shared with TRBD1. Germline assignment: CDR1 SGHRS and CDR2 YFSETQ. Unmatched junction bases numbered 2, after V lost 1 base and J lost 0 bases. The CDR3 loop spans 15 amino acids. CDR3 nucleotide sequence: TGCGCCAGCAGCTTGACAGGGGTCAGCACAGATACGCAGTATTTT. Its translation is CASSLTGVSTDTQYF.

The rearrangement uses TRBV20-1 and TRBJ2-1, with TRBD2 matching over 7 bases. From germline, CDR1 is DFQATT and CDR2 SNEGSKA (reference sequence). The CDR3 is 18 amino acids. V shed 5 bases, J shed 1 base, and the junction held 17 bases outside the gene matches. The CDR3 region is CSAPRLKGRGGSYNEQFF. The DNA of the CDR3 is TGCAGTGCTCCTAGGTTGAAAGGGAGGGGTGGGTCCTACAATGAGCAGTTCTTC.

The V gene is TRBV29-1, the J gene TRBJ2-1; 7 nucleotides line up with TRBD2. Germline V gives CDR1 SQVTM, CDR2 ANQGSEA. The CDR3 totals 15 residues. Unmatched junction bases numbered 16, after V lost 6 bases and J lost 8 bases. CDR3 sequence (DNA): TGCAGCGTCGGGATTGGGGGGGGAGTAACCCATGAGCAGTTCTTC. This sequence encodes CSVGIGGGVTHEQFF.

This clonotype appeared a few times. V usage is TRBV19 and J usage is TRBJ1-5; maybe TRBD1 (5 bases). This CDR3 spans 16 amino acids. The germline CDR1 and CDR2 sequences are LNHDA and SQIVND (reference sequence). The V end lost 4 bases, the J end lost 1 base, and 14 bases lay between the germline ends. The DNA of the CDR3 is TGTGCCAGTAGTACTTTTGGGGGAGCAAGCAATCAGCCCCAGCATTTT. It is translated as CASSTFGGASNQPQHF.

V usage is TRBV5-1 and J usage is TRBJ2-7; TRBD1 agrees at 9 bases. Trimming removed 0 bases from V and 4 bases from J; junction bases left unmatched: 11. The CDR3 loop spans 17 amino acids. The V gene's germline CDR1 is SGHRS and CDR2 YFSETQ. CDR3 DNA sequence: TGCGCCAGCAGCTTGGGCCACAACAGGGGGCGCGGGTACGAGCAGTACTTC. Translation: CASSLGHNRGRGYEQYF.

The J gene is TRBJ2-3, the V gene TRBV4-3; a possible D gene is TRBD2 (6 bases). The germline V gene has CDR1 LGHNA and CDR2 YSLEER. The V and J ends lost 3 bases and 1 base respectively, with 11 bases between them. CDR3 length: 15 residues. The CDR3 here is CASSQSWGGTDTQYF. In DNA form, the CDR3 reads TGCGCCAGCAGCCAGTCCTGGGGGGGCACAGATACGCAGTATTTT.

The rearrangement joins TRBV4-1 to TRBJ1-2; 8 nucleotides match TRBD1. This CDR3 spans 15 amino acids. V trimming: 3 bases; J trimming: 1 base; junction bases outside the gene matches: 4. From germline, CDR1 is MGHRA and CDR2 YSYEKL. The CDR3 here is CASSHTGQVNYGYTF. The CDR3 DNA follows: TGCGCCAGCAGCCACACGGGACAGGTTAACTATGGCTACACCTTC.

This chain links TRBV4-2 with TRBJ1-1; 10 bases map to TRBD1. CDR1 and CDR2 (germline): LGHNA, YNFKEQ. V shed 4 bases and J 5 bases; nucleotides not matched to a gene: 7. This CDR3 has 15 amino acids. This CDR3 reads CASSRSGTGDTEAFF. As DNA, the CDR3 is TGTGCCAGCAGCCGATCCGGGACAGGGGATACTGAAGCTTTCTTT.

The chain joins TRBV29-1 to TRBJ2-5; tentatively, D is TRBD1 or TRBD2 (5 bases each). Germline V gene sequence: CDR1 SQVTM, CDR2 ANQGSEA. V was pared by 3 bases and J by 5 bases, with 16 bases between. The length of the CDR3 is 14 residues. CDR3 amino acids: CSVEGTVEGETQYF. The CDR3 DNA is TGCAGCGTTGAGGGGACGGTCGAAGGCGAGACCCAGTACTTC.

The J gene is TRBJ2-7, the V gene TRBV6-2 or TRBV6-3, with 13 bases fitting TRBD2. The CDR3 loop spans 16 amino acids. In germline, CDR1 is MNHEY, CDR2 SVGEGT. V shed 5 bases, J shed 2 bases, and the junction held 6 bases outside the gene matches. CDR3 protein: CASSQWTSGGTYEQYF. DNA of the CDR3: TGTGCCAGCAGTCAGTGGACTAGCGGGGGTACCTACGAGCAGTACTTC.